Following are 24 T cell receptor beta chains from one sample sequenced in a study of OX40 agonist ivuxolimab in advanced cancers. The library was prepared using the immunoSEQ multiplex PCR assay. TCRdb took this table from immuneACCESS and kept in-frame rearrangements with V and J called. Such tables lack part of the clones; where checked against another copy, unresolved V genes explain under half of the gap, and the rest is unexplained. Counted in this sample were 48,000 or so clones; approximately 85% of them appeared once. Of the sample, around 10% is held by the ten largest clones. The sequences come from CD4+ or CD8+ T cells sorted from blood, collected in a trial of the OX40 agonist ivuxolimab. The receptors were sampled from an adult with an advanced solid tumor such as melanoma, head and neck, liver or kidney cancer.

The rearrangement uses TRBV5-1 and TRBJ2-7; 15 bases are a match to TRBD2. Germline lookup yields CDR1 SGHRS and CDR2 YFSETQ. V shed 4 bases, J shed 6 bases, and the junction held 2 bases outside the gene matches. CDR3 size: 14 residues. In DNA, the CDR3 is TGCGCCAGCAGCCTGGGACTAGCGGGAGGCGAGCAGTACTTC. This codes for CASSLGLAGGEQYF.

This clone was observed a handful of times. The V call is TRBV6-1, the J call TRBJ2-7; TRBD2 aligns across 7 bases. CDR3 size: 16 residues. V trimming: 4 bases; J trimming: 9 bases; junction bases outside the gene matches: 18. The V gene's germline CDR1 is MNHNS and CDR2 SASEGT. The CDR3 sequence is CASSAASGRLPLRQYF. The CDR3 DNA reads TGTGCCAGCAGTGCAGCTAGCGGACGTCTCCCCCTGCGGCAGTACTTC.

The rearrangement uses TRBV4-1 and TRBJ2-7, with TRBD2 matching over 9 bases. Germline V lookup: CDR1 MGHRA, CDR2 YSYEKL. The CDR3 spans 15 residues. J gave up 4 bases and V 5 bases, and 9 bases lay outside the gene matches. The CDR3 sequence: CASSDYGTSRYEQYF. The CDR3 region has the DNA TGCGCCAGCAGCGATTACGGGACTAGCAGATACGAGCAGTACTTC.

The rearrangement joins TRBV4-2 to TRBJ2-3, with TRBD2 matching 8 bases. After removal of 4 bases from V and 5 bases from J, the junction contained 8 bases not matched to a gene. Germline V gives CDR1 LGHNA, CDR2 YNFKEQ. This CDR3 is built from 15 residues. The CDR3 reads CASSRPGLGEDTQYF. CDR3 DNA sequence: TGTGCCAGCAGCCGACCGGGACTAGGCGAAGATACGCAGTATTTT.

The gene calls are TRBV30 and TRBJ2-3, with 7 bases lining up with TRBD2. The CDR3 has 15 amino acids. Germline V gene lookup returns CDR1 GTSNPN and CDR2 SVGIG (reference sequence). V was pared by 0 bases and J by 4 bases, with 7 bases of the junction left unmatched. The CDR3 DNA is TGTGCCTGGAGTGTACGGGGGGTAGGGCCAGATACGCAGTATTTT. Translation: CAWSVRGVGPDTQYF. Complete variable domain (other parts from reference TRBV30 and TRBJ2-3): SQTIHQWPATLVQPVGSPLSLECTVEGTSNPNLYWYRQAAGRGLQLLFYSVGIGQISSEVPQNLSASRPQDRQFILSSKKLLLSDSGFYLCAWSVRGVGPDTQYFGPGTRLTVL.

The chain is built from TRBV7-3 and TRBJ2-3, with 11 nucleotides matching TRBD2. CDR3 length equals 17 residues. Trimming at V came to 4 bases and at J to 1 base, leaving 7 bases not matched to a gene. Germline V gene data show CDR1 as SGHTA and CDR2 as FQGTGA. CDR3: CASSSVAGGLGTDTQYF. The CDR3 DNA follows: TGTGCCAGCAGCTCCGTAGCGGGAGGGCTCGGCACAGATACGCAGTATTTT.

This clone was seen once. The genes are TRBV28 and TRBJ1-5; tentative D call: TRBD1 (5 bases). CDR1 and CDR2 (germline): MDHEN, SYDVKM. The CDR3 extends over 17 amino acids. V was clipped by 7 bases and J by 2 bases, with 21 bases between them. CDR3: CASTPWEGNLGNQPQHF. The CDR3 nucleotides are TGTGCCAGCACCCCCTGGGAGGGGAACTTGGGCAATCAGCCCCAGCATTTT.

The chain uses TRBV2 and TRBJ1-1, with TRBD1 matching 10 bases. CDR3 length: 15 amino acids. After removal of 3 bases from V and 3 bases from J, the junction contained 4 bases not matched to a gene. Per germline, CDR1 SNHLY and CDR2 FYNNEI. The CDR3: CASSEGQGSYTEAFF. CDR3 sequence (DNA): TGTGCCAGCAGTGAGGGACAGGGGTCGTACACTGAAGCTTTCTTT.

CDR3 sequence reads: CASSLLPLAGAWGDTQYF. The CDR3 coding sequence is TGTGCCAGCAGCTTACTCCCCCTAGCGGGAGCCTGGGGAGATACGCAGTATTTT. The genes are TRBV7-6 and TRBJ2-3; 10 positions agree with TRBD2. Germline assignment: CDR1 SGHVS and CDR2 FNYEAQ. Trimming took 2 bases from V and 5 from J; bases not matched to a gene: 13. This CDR3 region has 18 residues.

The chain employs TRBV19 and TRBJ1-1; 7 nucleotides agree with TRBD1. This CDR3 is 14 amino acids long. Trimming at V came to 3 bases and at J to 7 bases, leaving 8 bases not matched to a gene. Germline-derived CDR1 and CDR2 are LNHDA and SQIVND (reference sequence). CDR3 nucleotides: TGTGCCAGTAGTATTGGGGCCAGGGGGGGTGAAGCTTTCTTT. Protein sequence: CASSIGARGGEAFF.

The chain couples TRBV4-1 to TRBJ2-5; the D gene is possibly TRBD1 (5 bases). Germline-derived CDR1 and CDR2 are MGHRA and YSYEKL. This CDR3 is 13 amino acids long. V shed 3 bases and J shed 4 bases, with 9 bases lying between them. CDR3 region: CASSHWQGETQYF. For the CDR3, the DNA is TGCGCCAGCAGCCATTGGCAGGGAGAGACCCAGTACTTC.

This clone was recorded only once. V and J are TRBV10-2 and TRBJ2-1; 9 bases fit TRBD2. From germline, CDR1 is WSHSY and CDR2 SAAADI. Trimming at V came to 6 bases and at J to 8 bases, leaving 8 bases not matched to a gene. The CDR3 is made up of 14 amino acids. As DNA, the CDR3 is TGCGCCAGCAGCCGCGGGGGGGAGGCATATGAGCAGTTCTTC. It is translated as CASSRGGEAYEQFF.

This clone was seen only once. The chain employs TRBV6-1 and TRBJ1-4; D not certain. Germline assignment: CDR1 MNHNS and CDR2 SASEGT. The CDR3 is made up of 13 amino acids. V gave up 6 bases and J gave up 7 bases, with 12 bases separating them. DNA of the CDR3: TGTGCCAGCAGGTCAACGGCGGTTGAAAAACTGTTTTTT. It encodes CASRSTAVEKLFF.

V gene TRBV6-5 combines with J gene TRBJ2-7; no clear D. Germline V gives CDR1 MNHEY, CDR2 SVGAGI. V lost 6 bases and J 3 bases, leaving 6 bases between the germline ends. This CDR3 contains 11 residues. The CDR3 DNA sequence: TGTGCCAGCAGCGACAACTACGAGCAGTACTTC. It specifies CASSDNYEQYF.

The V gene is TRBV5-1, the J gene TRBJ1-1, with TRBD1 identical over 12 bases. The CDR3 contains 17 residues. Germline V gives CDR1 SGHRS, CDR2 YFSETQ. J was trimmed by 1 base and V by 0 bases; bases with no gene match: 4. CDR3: CASSLAGGQGANTEAFF. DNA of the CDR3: TGCGCCAGCAGCTTGGCCGGGGGACAGGGGGCGAACACTGAAGCTTTCTTT.

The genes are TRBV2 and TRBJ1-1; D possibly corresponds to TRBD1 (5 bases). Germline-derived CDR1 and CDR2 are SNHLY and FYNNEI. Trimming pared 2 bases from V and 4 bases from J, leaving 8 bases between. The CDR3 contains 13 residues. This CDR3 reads CASSEPGGTEAFF. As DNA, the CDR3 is TGTGCCAGCAGTGAACCGGGGGGCACTGAAGCTTTCTTT.

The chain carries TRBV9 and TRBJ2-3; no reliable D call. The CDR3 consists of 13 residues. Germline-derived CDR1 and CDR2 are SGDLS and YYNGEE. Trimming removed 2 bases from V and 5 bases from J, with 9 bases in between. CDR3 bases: TGTGCCAGCAGCGTGACCCGTGTAGATACGCAGTATTTT. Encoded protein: CASSVTRVDTQYF.

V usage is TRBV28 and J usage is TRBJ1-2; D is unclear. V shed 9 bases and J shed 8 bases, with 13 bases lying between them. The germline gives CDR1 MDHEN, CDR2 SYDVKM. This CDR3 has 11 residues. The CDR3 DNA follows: TGTGCCAGTGGGAGGTCACGGGGCTACACCTTC. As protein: CASGRSRGYTF.

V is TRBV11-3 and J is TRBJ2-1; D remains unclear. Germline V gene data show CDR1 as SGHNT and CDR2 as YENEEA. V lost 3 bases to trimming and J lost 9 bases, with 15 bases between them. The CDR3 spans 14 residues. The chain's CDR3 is CASSFDGPRGEQFF. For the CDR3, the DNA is TGTGCCAGCAGCTTCGACGGGCCTAGAGGTGAGCAGTTCTTC.

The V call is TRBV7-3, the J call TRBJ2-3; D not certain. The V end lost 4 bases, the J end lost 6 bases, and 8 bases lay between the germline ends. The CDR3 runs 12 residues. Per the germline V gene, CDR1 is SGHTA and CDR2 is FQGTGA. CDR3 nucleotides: TGTGCCAGCAGCTCGAGTGACGATACGCAGTATTTT. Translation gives CASSSSDDTQYF.

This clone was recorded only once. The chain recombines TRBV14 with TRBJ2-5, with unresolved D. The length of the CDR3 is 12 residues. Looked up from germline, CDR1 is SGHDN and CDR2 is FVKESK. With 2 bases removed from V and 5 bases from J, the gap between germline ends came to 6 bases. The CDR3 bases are TGTGCCAGCAGCCAATTCAGGGAGACCCAGTACTTC. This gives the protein CASSQFRETQYF.

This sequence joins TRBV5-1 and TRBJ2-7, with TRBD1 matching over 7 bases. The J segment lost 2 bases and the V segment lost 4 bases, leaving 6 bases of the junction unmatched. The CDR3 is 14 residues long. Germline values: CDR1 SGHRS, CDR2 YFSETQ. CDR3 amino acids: CASSVTGQPYEQYF. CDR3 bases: TGCGCCAGCAGCGTAACGGGACAGCCCTACGAGCAGTACTTC.

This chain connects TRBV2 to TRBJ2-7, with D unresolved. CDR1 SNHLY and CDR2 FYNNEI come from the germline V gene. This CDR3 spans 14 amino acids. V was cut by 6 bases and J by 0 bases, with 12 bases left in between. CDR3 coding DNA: TGTGCCAGCAGCGAGTCCAGGAACTCCTACGAGCAGTACTTC. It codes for CASSESRNSYEQYF.

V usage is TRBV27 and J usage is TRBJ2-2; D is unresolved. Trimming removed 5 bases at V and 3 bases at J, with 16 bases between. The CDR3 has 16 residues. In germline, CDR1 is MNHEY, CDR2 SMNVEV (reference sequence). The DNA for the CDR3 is TGTGCCAGCAGTCCCCGGCCTTCTATCGACACCGGGGAGCTGTTTTTT. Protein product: CASSPRPSIDTGELFF.